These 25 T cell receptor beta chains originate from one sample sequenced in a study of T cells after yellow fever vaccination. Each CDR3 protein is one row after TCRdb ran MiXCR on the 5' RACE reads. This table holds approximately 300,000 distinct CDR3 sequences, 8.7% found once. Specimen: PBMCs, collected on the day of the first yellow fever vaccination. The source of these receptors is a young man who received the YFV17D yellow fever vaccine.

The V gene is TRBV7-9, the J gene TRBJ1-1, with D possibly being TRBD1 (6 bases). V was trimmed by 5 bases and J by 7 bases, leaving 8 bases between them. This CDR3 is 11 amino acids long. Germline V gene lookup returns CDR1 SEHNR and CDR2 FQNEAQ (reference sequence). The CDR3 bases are TGTGCCAGCAGCGTACAGGGTGAAGCTTTCTTT. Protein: CASSVQGEAFF.

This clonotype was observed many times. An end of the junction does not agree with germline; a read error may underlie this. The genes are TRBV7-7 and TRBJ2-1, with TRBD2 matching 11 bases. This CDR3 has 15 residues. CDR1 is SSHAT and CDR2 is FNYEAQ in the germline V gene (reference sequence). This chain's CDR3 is CASSTGTSGRTEQFF. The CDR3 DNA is TGTGCTAGCAGCACTGGGACTAGCGGACGCACTGAGCAGTTCTTC.

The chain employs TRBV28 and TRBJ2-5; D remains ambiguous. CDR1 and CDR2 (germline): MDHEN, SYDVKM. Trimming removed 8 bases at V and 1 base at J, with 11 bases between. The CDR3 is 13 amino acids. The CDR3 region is CASRKPIQETQYF. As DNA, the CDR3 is TGTGCCAGCCGAAAACCGATCCAAGAGACCCAGTACTTC.

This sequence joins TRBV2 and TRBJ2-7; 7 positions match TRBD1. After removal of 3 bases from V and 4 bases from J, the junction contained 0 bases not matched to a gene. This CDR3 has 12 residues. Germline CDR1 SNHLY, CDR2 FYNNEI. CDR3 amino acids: CASSEDRYEQYV. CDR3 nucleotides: TGTGCCAGCAGTGAGGACAGGTACGAGCAGTACGTC.

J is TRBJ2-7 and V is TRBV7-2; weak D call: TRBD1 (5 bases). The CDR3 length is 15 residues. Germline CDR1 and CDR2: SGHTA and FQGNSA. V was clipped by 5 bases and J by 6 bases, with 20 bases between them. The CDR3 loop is CASSPYTNRWGEQYF. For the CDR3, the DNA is TGTGCCAGCAGCCCCTATACAAACAGGTGGGGCGAGCAGTACTTC.

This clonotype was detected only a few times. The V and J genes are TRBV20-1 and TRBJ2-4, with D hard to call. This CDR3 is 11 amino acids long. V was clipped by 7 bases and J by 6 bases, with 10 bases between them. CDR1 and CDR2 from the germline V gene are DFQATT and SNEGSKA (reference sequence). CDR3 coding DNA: TGCAGTGTAGTGACCCTAAACATTCAGTACTTC. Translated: CSVVTLNIQYF.

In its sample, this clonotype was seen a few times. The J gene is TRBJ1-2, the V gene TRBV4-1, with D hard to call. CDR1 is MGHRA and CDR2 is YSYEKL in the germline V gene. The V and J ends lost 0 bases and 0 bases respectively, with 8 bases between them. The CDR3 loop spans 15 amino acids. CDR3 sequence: CASSQESSSNYGYTF. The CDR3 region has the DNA TGCGCCAGCAGCCAAGAATCTTCGTCTAACTATGGCTACACCTTC.

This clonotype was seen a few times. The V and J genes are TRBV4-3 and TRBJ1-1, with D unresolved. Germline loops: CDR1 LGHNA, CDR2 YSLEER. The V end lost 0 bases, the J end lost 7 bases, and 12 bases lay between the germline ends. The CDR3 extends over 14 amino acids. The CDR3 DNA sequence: TGCGCCAGCAGCCAAGATCTTGGTGACTATGAAGCTTTCTTT. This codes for CASSQDLGDYEAFF.

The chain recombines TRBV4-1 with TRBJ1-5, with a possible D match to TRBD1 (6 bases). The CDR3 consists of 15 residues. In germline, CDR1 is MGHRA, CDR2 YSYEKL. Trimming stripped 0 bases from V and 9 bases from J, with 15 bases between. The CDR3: CASSQEDSGAPPQHF. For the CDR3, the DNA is TGCGCCAGCAGCCAAGAGGACAGCGGGGCTCCGCCCCAGCATTTT.

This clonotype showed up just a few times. Here the CDR3 reads CSARVVANYNEQFF. The CDR3 DNA follows: TGCAGTGCTAGAGTGGTAGCGAACTACAATGAGCAGTTCTTC. The rearrangement joins TRBV20-1 to TRBJ2-1, with D perhaps matching TRBD2 (5 bases). CDR1 and CDR2 (germline): DFQATT, SNEGSKA (reference sequence). V lost 1 base, J lost 3 bases, and 10 bases lay in between. CDR3 length equals 14 residues.

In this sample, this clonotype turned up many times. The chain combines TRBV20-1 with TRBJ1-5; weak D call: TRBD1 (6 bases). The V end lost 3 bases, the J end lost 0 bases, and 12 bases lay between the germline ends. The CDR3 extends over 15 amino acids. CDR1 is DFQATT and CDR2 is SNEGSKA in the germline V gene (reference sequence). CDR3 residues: CSASPGGYSNQPQHF. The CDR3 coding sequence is TGCAGTGCTAGTCCGGGGGGCTATAGCAATCAGCCCCAGCATTTT.

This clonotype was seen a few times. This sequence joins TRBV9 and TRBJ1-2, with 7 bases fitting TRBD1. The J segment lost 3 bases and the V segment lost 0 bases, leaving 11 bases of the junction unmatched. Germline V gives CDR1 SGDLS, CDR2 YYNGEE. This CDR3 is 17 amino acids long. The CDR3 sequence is CASSVEPDRLGDYGYTF. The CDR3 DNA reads TGTGCCAGCAGCGTAGAGCCGGACAGGCTCGGGGACTATGGCTACACCTTC.

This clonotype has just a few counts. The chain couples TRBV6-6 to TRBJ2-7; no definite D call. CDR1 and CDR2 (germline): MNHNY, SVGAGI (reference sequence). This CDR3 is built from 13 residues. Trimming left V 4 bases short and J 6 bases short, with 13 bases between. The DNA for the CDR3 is TGTGCCAGCAGTTTGGGTGCCCGAGGCGAGCAGTACGTC. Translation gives CASSLGARGEQYV.

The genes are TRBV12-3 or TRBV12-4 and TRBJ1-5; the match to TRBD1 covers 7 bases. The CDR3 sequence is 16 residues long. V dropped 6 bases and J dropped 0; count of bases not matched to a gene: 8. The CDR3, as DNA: TGTGCCAGCAGATCGGGACAGTCTTATAGCAATCAGCCCCAGCATTTT. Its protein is CASRSGQSYSNQPQHF.

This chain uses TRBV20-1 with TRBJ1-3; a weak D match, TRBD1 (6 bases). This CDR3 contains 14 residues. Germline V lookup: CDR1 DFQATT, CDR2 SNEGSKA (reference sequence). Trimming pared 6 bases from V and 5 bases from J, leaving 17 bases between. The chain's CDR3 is CSAGTLGGRNTIYF. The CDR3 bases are TGCAGTGCGGGCACCCTAGGGGGTAGAAACACCATATATTTT.

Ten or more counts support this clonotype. The CDR3 DNA is TGTGCCAGCAGCCCCGGGACAGGGTTCAATCAGCCCCAGCATTTT. Amino acids: CASSPGTGFNQPQHF. The rearrangement links TRBV6-1 to TRBJ1-5, with 9 bases fitting TRBD1. CDR3 length equals 15 residues. V trimming: 6 bases; J trimming: 3 bases; junction bases outside the gene matches: 6. Germline loops: CDR1 MNHNS, CDR2 SASEGT.

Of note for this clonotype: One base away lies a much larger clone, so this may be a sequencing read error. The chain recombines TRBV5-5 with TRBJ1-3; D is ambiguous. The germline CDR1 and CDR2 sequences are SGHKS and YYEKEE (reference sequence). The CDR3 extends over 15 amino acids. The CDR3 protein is CASSFHSLSGTTIYF. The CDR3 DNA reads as TGTGCCAGCAGCTTCCACAGCCTCTCTGGAACCACCATATATTTT.

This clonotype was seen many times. For the CDR3, the DNA is TGTGCCACCAGTGATCGCGGAGATACGCAGTATTTT. Amino acids: CATSDRGDTQYF. The chain couples TRBV24-1 to TRBJ2-3; D gene unclear. The CDR3 is made up of 12 amino acids. Deletions cut 3 bases from V and 5 bases from J, with 5 bases between. Germline loops: CDR1 KGHDR, CDR2 SFDVKD.

The CDR3 nucleotides read TGTGCCAGCAGCCGCGGGGGACAGCCCCAGCATTTT. It is translated as CASSRGGQPQHF. The gene calls are TRBV5-8 and TRBJ1-5; a weak D match, TRBD1 (5 bases). The germline gives CDR1 SGHTS, CDR2 YDEGEE. The CDR3 spans 12 residues. V gave up 4 bases and J gave up 7 bases, with 9 bases separating them.

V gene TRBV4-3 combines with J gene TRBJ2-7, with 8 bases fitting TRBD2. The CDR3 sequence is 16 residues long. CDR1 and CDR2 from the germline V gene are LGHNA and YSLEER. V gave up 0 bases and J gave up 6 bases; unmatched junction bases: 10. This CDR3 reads CASSQDYGGAFSEQYF. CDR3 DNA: TGCGCCAGCAGCCAAGACTACGGGGGGGCTTTCTCCGAGCAGTACTTC.

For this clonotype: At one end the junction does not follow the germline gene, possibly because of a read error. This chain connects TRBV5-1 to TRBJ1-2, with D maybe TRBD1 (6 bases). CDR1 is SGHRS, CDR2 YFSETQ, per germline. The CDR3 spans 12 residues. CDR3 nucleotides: TGCGCCAGCAGCTTGGACAGGGAGGTCGGCGCCTTC. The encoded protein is CASSLDREVGAF.

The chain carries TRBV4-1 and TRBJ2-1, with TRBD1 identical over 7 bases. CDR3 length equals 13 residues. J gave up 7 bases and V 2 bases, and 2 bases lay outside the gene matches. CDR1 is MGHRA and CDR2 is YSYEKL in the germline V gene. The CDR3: CASSQRQGNEQFF. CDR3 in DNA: TGCGCCAGCAGCCAACGACAGGGTAATGAGCAGTTCTTC.

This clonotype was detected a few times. The CDR3 reads CASSLGQFNQPQHF. CDR3 DNA sequence: TGTGCCAGCAGCCTTGGACAATTCAATCAGCCCCAGCATTTT. V and J are TRBV12-3 or TRBV12-4 and TRBJ1-5, with a tentative D call TRBD1 (5 bases). V was cut by 6 bases and J by 3 bases, with 12 bases left in between. CDR3 length equals 14 residues.

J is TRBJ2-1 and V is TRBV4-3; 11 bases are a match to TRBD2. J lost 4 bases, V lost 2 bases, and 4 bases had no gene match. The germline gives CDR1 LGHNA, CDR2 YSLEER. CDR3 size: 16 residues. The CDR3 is CASSQLTSGKYNEQFF. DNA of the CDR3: TGCGCCAGCAGCCAATTGACTAGCGGGAAATACAATGAGCAGTTCTTC.

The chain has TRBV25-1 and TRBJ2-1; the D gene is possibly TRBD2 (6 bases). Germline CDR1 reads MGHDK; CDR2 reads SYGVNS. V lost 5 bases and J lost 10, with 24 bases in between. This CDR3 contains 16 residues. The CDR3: CASSLAHGGAGVEQFF. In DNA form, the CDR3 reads TGTGCCAGCAGTCTTGCTCACGGGGGAGCAGGCGTGGAGCAGTTCTTC.